These 21 T cell receptor beta chains came from one sample sequenced in a study of cytomegalovirus exposure and HLA in healthy donors. TCRdb's table, derived via immunoSEQ multiplex PCR, lists solely in-frame clones and lacks some. This table has 100,000 to 150,000 clones, approximately 95% appearing once. The sequencing input was PBMCs. These receptors were taken from a man aged 18 to 30 in good health and CMV-seronegative.

V usage is TRBV18 and J usage is TRBJ1-5, with 7 bases matching TRBD1. CDR1 is KGHSH and CDR2 is LQKENI in the germline V gene. J gave up 4 bases and V 4 bases, and 7 bases lay outside the gene matches. The CDR3 covers 15 residues. CDR3 DNA: TGTGCCAGCTCACTCGGGACAGCGAAAAATCAGCCCCAGCATTTT. Amino acids: CASSLGTAKNQPQHF.

V and J are TRBV30 and TRBJ2-7; TRBD1 matches 7 bases. Germline CDR1 is GTSNPN and CDR2 is SVGIG (reference sequence). This CDR3 has 14 residues. The ends lost 3 bases at V and 5 bases at J; junction bases unmatched: 10. This CDR3 reads CAWSDTGVKHEQYF. The CDR3 DNA reads as TGTGCCTGGAGCGACACAGGGGTTAAGCACGAGCAGTACTTC. Combining the CDR3 with reference TRBV30 and TRBJ2-7 gives the whole variable domain SQTIHQWPATLVQPVGSPLSLECTVEGTSNPNLYWYRQAAGRGLQLLFYSVGIGQISSEVPQNLSASRPQDRQFILSSKKLLLSDSGFYLCAWSDTGVKHEQYFGPGTRLTVT.

This clone was found once. The chain joins TRBV30 to TRBJ2-7, with TRBD2 identical over 12 bases. CDR3 length equals 14 residues. Germline values: CDR1 GTSNPN, CDR2 SVGIG (reference sequence). J lost 4 bases, V lost 3 bases, and 4 bases had no gene match. CDR3 DNA sequence: TGTGCCTGGAGCTGGACTAGCGGGATGTACGAGCAGTACTTC. Encoded protein: CAWSWTSGMYEQYF.

This clone was detected once. The rearrangement uses TRBV11-3 and TRBJ2-7; D may be TRBD1 (6 bases). V lost 5 bases and J lost 4, with 12 bases in between. Germline CDR1 and CDR2: SGHNT and YENEEA. The CDR3 extends over 13 amino acids. As DNA, the CDR3 is TGTGCCAGCAGCCCCGGGACACCGTACGAGCAGTACTTC. Translation: CASSPGTPYEQYF.

The chain is built from TRBV19 and TRBJ2-7, with TRBD2 matching over 16 bases. This CDR3 comprises 18 residues. Germline CDR1 reads LNHDA; CDR2 reads SQIVND (reference sequence). The ends lost 0 bases at V and 5 bases at J; junction bases unmatched: 7. As DNA, the CDR3 is TGTGCCAGTAGTATAGACGGGACTAGCGGGAGGGCCAGCCACGAGCAGTACTTC. It translates to CASSIDGTSGRASHEQYF.

V gene TRBV7-2 combines with J gene TRBJ2-5; 8 nucleotides line up with TRBD2. Germline values: CDR1 SGHTA, CDR2 FQGNSA. Germline trimming cut 5 bases from V and 2 bases from J; bases unmatched to any gene: 7. This CDR3 is built from 15 residues. CDR3 loop: CASSTTSAAQETQYF. CDR3 nucleotides: TGTGCCAGCAGCACGACTAGCGCCGCTCAAGAGACCCAGTACTTC.

The gene calls are TRBV28 and TRBJ2-7, with TRBD1 as a possible D gene (6 bases). Germline CDR1 reads MDHEN; CDR2 reads SYDVKM. This CDR3 has 12 amino acids. Trimming took off 0 bases at V and 6 bases at J, with 6 bases between the two ends. As DNA, the CDR3 is TGTGCCAGCAGTTTATGGGGGGCCGAGCAGTACTTC. It codes for CASSLWGAEQYF.

The J gene is TRBJ2-7, the V gene TRBV7-2, with D hard to call. The germline CDR1 and CDR2 sequences are SGHTA and FQGNSA. V was clipped by 2 bases and J by 3 bases, with 8 bases between them. The CDR3 spans 13 residues. The CDR3 DNA sequence: TGTGCCAGCAGCTTAAAAGCCGGCTACGAGCAGTACTTC. Amino acid sequence: CASSLKAGYEQYF.

This chain's CDR3 is CASRGAWGLTGELFF. As DNA, the CDR3 is TGTGCCAGCCGGGGGGCGTGGGGTCTTACCGGGGAGCTGTTTTTT. This chain joins TRBV25-1 and TRBJ2-2; perhaps TRBD2 as D (7 bases). The germline V and J ends were trimmed by 8 bases and 5 bases, with 18 bases remaining between them. Germline CDR1 MGHDK, CDR2 SYGVNS. This CDR3 has 15 amino acids.

The chain links TRBV4-3 to TRBJ2-2; 13 positions match TRBD2. CDR1 and CDR2 from the germline V gene are LGHNA and YSLEER. The CDR3 consists of 18 residues. Unmatched junction bases numbered 10, after V lost 5 bases and J lost 4 bases. The chain's CDR3 is CASSTTRGLAGATGELFF. The CDR3 coding sequence is TGCGCCAGCAGCACCACGCGAGGACTAGCGGGAGCCACCGGGGAGCTGTTTTTT.

The rearrangement uses TRBV19 and TRBJ1-5; 11 bases align to TRBD1. V was clipped by 1 base and J by 0 bases; unmatched bases: 5. CDR1 is LNHDA and CDR2 is SQIVND in the germline V gene (reference sequence). The CDR3 spans 18 residues. The CDR3 region is CASSIAGTGGPSNQPQHF. CDR3 nucleotides: TGTGCCAGTAGTATAGCTGGGACAGGGGGTCCTAGCAATCAGCCCCAGCATTTT.

The rearrangement links TRBV5-1 to TRBJ2-5; possibly TRBD2 for D (7 bases). The germline V gene encodes CDR1 SGHRS and CDR2 YFSETQ. The CDR3 sequence is 16 residues long. Trimming stripped 0 bases from V and 5 bases from J, with 17 bases between. CDR3 residues: CASSLAGGRDGETQYF. For the CDR3, the DNA is TGCGCCAGCAGCTTGGCCGGGGGGCGCGATGGGGAGACCCAGTACTTC.

The V call is TRBV6-5, the J call TRBJ1-2; D is ambiguous. This CDR3 contains 13 residues. Germline V gives CDR1 MNHEY, CDR2 SVGAGI. Trimming stripped 4 bases from V and 8 bases from J, with 14 bases between. The chain's CDR3 is CASSFSRGSGYTF. CDR3 sequence (DNA): TGTGCCAGCAGTTTTTCTCGGGGTAGCGGCTACACCTTC.

This clone was recorded once. The rearrangement links TRBV27 to TRBJ2-7, with 14 bases aligning to TRBD2. CDR3 length: 17 amino acids. Trimming took 3 bases from V and 6 from J; bases not matched to a gene: 10. Germline values: CDR1 MNHEY, CDR2 SMNVEV (reference sequence). CDR3 region: CASSLGTSGRGAREQYF. CDR3 sequence (DNA): TGTGCCAGCAGTTTGGGGACTAGCGGGAGAGGGGCGCGCGAGCAGTACTTC.

The genes are TRBV4-3 and TRBJ2-7; TRBD1 might be the D (5 bases). The V end was cut by 0 bases, the J end by 3 bases, with 12 bases between. In germline, CDR1 is LGHNA, CDR2 YSLEER. There are 15 residues in the CDR3. The CDR3 coding sequence is TGCGCCAGCAGCCAAGATCGCCAGGGCGTCTACGAGCAGTACTTC. It codes for CASSQDRQGVYEQYF.

The gene calls are TRBV6-5 and TRBJ1-2; tentatively, D is TRBD1 (6 bases). The length of the CDR3 is 14 residues. CDR1 and CDR2 (germline): MNHEY, SVGAGI. Between the trimmed V and J ends, which lost 6 bases and 4 bases, there was a span of 15 bases. Here the CDR3 reads CASRSTGPSYGYTF. The CDR3 nucleotides are TGTGCCAGCAGATCCACAGGGCCCTCCTATGGCTACACCTTC.

The V and J genes are TRBV7-3 and TRBJ1-2; unclear D gene. V was trimmed by 2 bases and J by 5 bases, leaving 9 bases between them. The V gene's germline CDR1 is SGHTA and CDR2 FQGTGA. This CDR3 spans 13 amino acids. In nucleotides, the CDR3 is TGTGCCAGCAGCTTAGGGCAGCTGTATGGCTACACCTTC. This encodes CASSLGQLYGYTF.

The chain carries TRBV7-2 and TRBJ2-5, with TRBD2 matching over 8 bases. The J segment lost 5 bases and the V segment lost 0 bases, leaving 5 bases of the junction unmatched. The CDR3 length is 15 residues. Per the germline V gene, CDR1 is SGHTA and CDR2 is FQGNSA. CDR3 protein: CASSLAGLDMETQYF. CDR3 DNA sequence: TGTGCCAGCAGCTTAGCGGGACTAGATATGGAGACCCAGTACTTC.

The V gene is TRBV7-2, the J gene TRBJ1-4; D unresolved. Germline loops: CDR1 SGHTA, CDR2 FQGNSA. The CDR3 is 17 residues long. The germline V and J ends were trimmed by 1 base and 4 bases, with 16 bases remaining between them. CDR3 sequence reads: CASSLDRKRRNNEKLFF. CDR3 nucleotide sequence: TGTGCCAGCAGCTTAGACCGAAAACGGAGGAATAATGAAAAACTGTTTTTT.

The rearrangement joins TRBV11-2 to TRBJ1-4, with TRBD1 matching 8 bases. CDR1 and CDR2 (germline): SGHAT, FQNNGV. This CDR3 has 16 residues. J gave up 6 bases and V 0 bases, and 6 bases lay outside the gene matches. The CDR3 bases are TGTGCCAGCAGCTTAGATTGGACAGGGCGCGATGAAAAACTGTTTTTT. It is translated as CASSLDWTGRDEKLFF.

The chain combines TRBV6-5 with TRBJ2-1, with D perhaps matching TRBD1 (6 bases). The CDR3 length is 14 residues. The germline V gene has CDR1 MNHEY and CDR2 SVGAGI. The V end lost 5 bases, the J end lost 6 bases, and 14 bases lay between the germline ends. CDR3 nucleotide sequence: TGTGCCAGCAGTAGGAGCAGGGGACCCAATGAGCAGTTCTTC. Translation gives CASSRSRGPNEQFF.